The sequence of this T cell receptor beta chain was determined in a study of T-cell memory formation after mild COVID-19 (dated by TCRdb to the early 2020s). Background on the whole study: TCR sequence clusters from the two donors were largely donor specific. Two young, previously healthy adult volunteers made up the cohort, one male and one female. In a couple of donors, T-cell clones that expanded and contracted after mild COVID-19 were tracked by sequencing TCRalpha and TCRbeta repertoires over time. The paper's findings and limits, for the study overall: Some responding clones were detected in pre-infection memory, which suggested that pre-existing cross-reactive memory T cells had joined the SARS-CoV-2 response. Whether the second-wave clones peaking on day 37 were SARS-CoV-2 specific was not confirmed. Only two mild cases were covered in the study, and larger cohorts including severe cases with pre-infection samples were considered necessary. From day 15 to 85, contracting clones showed balanced CD4/CD8 phenotypes, whereas a second wave of clones that expanded from day 15 to 37 leaned towards CD4+. Contracting CD4+ clones were found mainly in CM and EM memory subsets, while CD8+ clones were enriched in EMRA.

This clonotype was counted between two and nine times. Its antigen remains undetermined. Base quality data are lacking; no much larger clone is found one base away. V and J lose 4 bases and 4 bases, and a span of 17 bases separates them. The germline V gene (reference sequence) yields LGHDT for CDR1 and YNNKEL for CDR2. Inclusive of the bounding cysteine and phenylalanine, the CDR3 is 15 residues long. Only CDR3 DNA is held: 45 bases, read in frame from base 1. Ficoll-Paque density gradient centrifugation was the method used to isolate PBMCs. Sequencing used an Illumina NovaSeq 6000. Using 5'RACE with constant-segment primers, TCRalpha and TCRbeta cDNA libraries were constructed, with sample barcodes and unique molecular identifiers added in the process. Trizol reagent was used to extract RNA from every sample. The libraries were amplified in two PCR steps, and the second step added a second sample barcode and Illumina TruSeq adapters. Libraries were sequenced on an Illumina NovaSeq with 2 x 150 bp paired-end reads. Concerning the study's data processing: With migec v1.2.7, reads were demultiplexed and then collapsed into UMI-guided consensus sequences. Using mixcr v2.1.11, UMI consensuses were aligned to TRA and TRB V and J templates and then assembled into clonotypes. Clonotypes were classified as expanded or contracted when called significant by both edgeR and NoisET, with noise models trained on biological replicates. For edgeR calls, the cutoffs were a false discovery rate-adjusted p below 0.01 and a log2 fold-change threshold of 1. As an exploratory analysis of dynamics, max-normalized trajectories of the 1000 most abundant clonotypes were examined by PCA with hierarchical clustering. Each responding clone was given a CD4 or CD8 phenotype based on the CD4+ and CD8+ repertoires, which had been sequenced separately. Starting from the raw public reads, TCRdb applied fastp trimming at Q25, assembled clones with MiXCR and retained in-frame beta chains. Each record represents a unique CDR3 protein, reported with the most common genes and DNA among its rows. These V and J calls are TCRdb output, not the study's own analysis. The sample records hundreds of thousands of distinct CDR3 sequences, roughly 22% of which are singletons. 12% of the sample lies in the top ten.

The source is an adult woman who had mild COVID-19 (a few samples of this study predate the infection). The sample titles of this study are shuffled in the database, so cell type and time point are left out; the donor was told from shared clones. This chain is built from TRBV3-1 and TRBJ2-7, with a tentative D gene TRBD2 over 7 matching bases. The sample consisted of PBMCs or a T cell subset sorted from them (not recorded which). The bases read TGTGCCAGCAGCCGGGGGCTAGCGGAAGGTTACGAGCAGTACTTC. Its amino acids are CASSRGLAEGYEQYF.